Given below is one TCR beta chain in context. This clonotype was counted ten times or more. Its antigen is unknown. Base-call qualities are not available, and no considerably larger clone is one nucleotide away. The sample originates from a study of T cells in Graves' hyperthyroidism and ophthalmopathy (dated by TCRdb to the late 2010s). Notes on the research overall: Peripheral blood samples were taken at initial diagnosis, before any treatment was given. To identify TCR V-J signatures that set the groups apart, the researchers used a discovery cohort of 90 to 100 patients, made up of approximately 43 with Graves' ophthalmopathy and 57 with stable Graves' hyperthyroidism. An independent validation cohort of under 20 hyperthyroidism patients and 17 patients who later progressed to ophthalmopathy tested prospective prediction of ophthalmopathy. The approximately 100 discovery patients were randomly divided into training and test sets at a 7:3 ratio. Thyroid tissue and blood T-cell repertoires from about six Graves' hyperthyroidism patients were also compared in the study. Once sampling was done, hyperthyroidism patients were given methimazole at a starting dose of 30 mg daily, whereas ophthalmopathy patients were given high-dose intravenous methylprednisolone. The paper reports TCR Vbeta CDR3 sequencing of approximately 140 peripheral blood samples: 40 or so ophthalmopathy, over 70 hyperthyroidism and 17 progressor patients. What the research found in general, with its limitations: Most expanded thyroid clonotypes (frequency above 0.001) were also found in blood, which suggests that blood repertoires may mirror thyroid immune responses. In validation, progression to ophthalmopathy was predicted by the model with almost 71% sensitivity and approximately 78% specificity, a median of about 6.8 months before onset. Sample size was not statistically predetermined, and investigators were not blinded to group allocation. In cross-validation, a model built on a 13 V-J signature told ophthalmopathy apart from stable hyperthyroidism with 87.88% sensitivity and roughly 83% specificity, and in testing the same model reached 80%/75%.

Stable Graves' hyperthyroidism was defined as the absence of progression to ophthalmopathy over 18 months of follow-up. The hyperthyroidism patients were between 18 and 65 years old and newly diagnosed, with a disease duration of less than 2 months. Patients with uncontrolled infections, other autoimmune diseases, pregnancy or lactation were excluded. Diagnoses were based on clinical symptoms, serum thyroxine and TRAb, thyroid ultrasound and orbital computed tomography. Ficoll-Paque density gradient centrifugation was used to isolate PBMCs from around 10 ml of fresh peripheral blood. Total RNA was extracted with Trizol reagent, and quality was checked on an Agilent 2100 Bioanalyzer. The TCR beta CDR3 regions were amplified from the RNA transcripts. The first round of RT-PCR for the TCR CDR3 was performed with the HTBI primer set and the Qiagen OneStep RT-PCR kit. The libraries were constructed in a second round of multiplex PCR and then size-selected and purified. Sequencing of the libraries was done on an Illumina HiSeq2000 using paired-end 100 bp reads. The source study handled its data this way. SOAPnuke was used to process the raw data, with reads discarded if the reads contained adapters or uncalled bases, had a mean Phred below 15, or lacked an exact constant-primer or identifier match. COPE v1.2.5 was used to merge high-quality paired reads, and clonotypes were defined as unique nucleotide sequences. MiTCR v1.1 was used to align the clonotypes against IMGT TRBV, TRBD and TRBJ reference segments. The analysis included only V-J combinations with a frequency above 0.0001, which together covered roughly 99% of the repertoires. The TCS score was defined as F50 (clonal expansion) divided by E x V (chaos), with BLOSUM62-based TCRdist calculated between CDR3 peptides within each V-J. Welch's t-statistics and random forest reduced fewer than 550 V-J features to about 12, which were used in a naive Bayes classifier (R e1071). TCRdb reprocessing: public reads trimmed at Q25 with fastp, clones called with MiXCR, in-frame beta chains kept. Here each entry gathers all rows of one CDR3 protein and keeps the most common genes and DNA. Here the V and J calls rest on TCRdb's processing, not on the authors' analysis. The sample contains about 500,000 distinct CDR3 sequences, 16% of them found a single time. The ten largest clones represent around 19% of the sample.

Counted from cysteine to phenylalanine, this CDR3 has 14 amino acids. Kept here is only the CDR3 DNA, which spans 42 bases and is read in frame from base 1. V is clipped by 5 bases and J by 5 bases, and the sequence between their germline boundaries is 18 bases long. CDR1 and CDR2, looked up from the germline V gene (reference sequence), are DFQATT and SNEGSKA. This TCR was recovered from a young woman with Graves' hyperthyroidism. The chain joins TRBV20-1 to TRBJ2-5, with no D gene named confidently. The specimen sequenced was blood. CDR3 region: CSAQRRLSAETQYF. Read as DNA, the sequence is TGCAGTGCTCAAAGAAGGCTTTCGGCGGAGACCCAGTACTTC.